The subject of this entry is one T cell receptor beta chain. Mismatch with germline at one junction end may stem from a read error. Use of 60 Vbeta and 13 Jbeta primers characterized the PCR. Measured with immunoSEQ multiplex PCR; TCRdb has only the in-frame clones, and not every one. The repertoire holds approximately 80,000 clones, approximately 77% seen once, with roughly 11% in the top ten. These data are taken from a study of cytomegalovirus exposure and HLA in healthy donors. Germline lookup yields CDR1 MDHEN and CDR2 SYDVKM. The CDR3 runs to 18 residues. Sample: PBMCs. This TCR was sampled from a woman between 40 and 50 years old in good health and CMV-seropositive. This chain uses TRBV28 with TRBJ1-2, with D possibly matching TRBD1 (5 bases). The chain's CDR3 is CASSQGGYSPELGYGYPF. CDR3 sequence (DNA): TGTGCCAGCAGCCAGGGAGGGTACAGTCCGGAGTTGGGCTATGGCTACCCCTTC.